A selection of T cell receptor beta chains follows, all from one sample in a study of OX40 agonist ivuxolimab in advanced cancers. Here immunoSEQ multiplex PCR was the method, and the copy in TCRdb shows in-frame clones only, minus some. The top ten clones hold around 0.33% of a sample with about 150,000 clones, approximately 94% of them seen once. The sample in question was CD4+ or CD8+ T cells sorted from blood, obtained in a trial of the OX40 agonist ivuxolimab. The receptors were gathered from an adult with an advanced solid tumor such as melanoma, head and neck, liver or kidney cancer. Both conserved end residues are part of each CDR3. Fields, in order: D gene, V gene, J gene, clone size, CDR3 protein, CDR3 DNA. The D gene is left open where the match is weak. Clone sizes are given selectively: once, few, many, or a class where the clone is expanded.

.	TRBV19	TRBJ1-1	.	CASSVGLLNTEAFF	TGTGCCAGTAGTGTGGGACTCTTGAACACTGAAGCTTTCTTT
TRBD1	TRBV29-1	TRBJ2-5	.	CSSTLSGTGWETQYF	TGCAGCTCCACACTCTCAGGGACAGGGTGGGAGACCCAGTACTTC
TRBD2	TRBV2	TRBJ2-7	.	CASSELGLAGHEQYF	TGTGCCAGCAGTGAATTAGGGCTAGCGGGACACGAGCAGTACTTC
TRBD1	TRBV7-9	TRBJ2-7	.	CASSLGTGTGAFGQYF	TGTGCCAGCAGCTTAGGGACCGGGACAGGGGCCTTTGGGCAGTACTTC
.	TRBV10-3	TRBJ2-5	.	CAISESRGQYQETQYF	TGTGCCATCAGTGAGTCCAGGGGCCAGTACCAAGAGACCCAGTACTTC
.	TRBV7-2	TRBJ1-2	.	CASSLAAGADYGYTF	TGTGCCAGCAGCTTAGCGGCGGGGGCTGACTATGGCTACACCTTC
TRBD2	TRBV9	TRBJ2-7	once	CASSSFSGSFEQYF	TGTGCCAGCAGCTCCTTTAGCGGGAGTTTCGAGCAGTACTTC
TRBD2	TRBV7-3	TRBJ2-5	.	CASSPGTSGRTETQYF	TGTGCCAGCAGCCCCGGGACTAGCGGGAGGACGGAGACCCAGTACTTC
.	TRBV4-2	TRBJ2-2	once	CASSQDREDTGELFF	TGTGCCAGCAGCCAAGATCGCGAGGACACCGGGGAGCTGTTTTTT
.	TRBV5-1	TRBJ2-5	.	CASSLGGASVQETQYF	TGCGCCAGCAGCTTGGGGGGTGCGAGCGTACAAGAGACCCAGTACTTC